These 4 T cell receptor beta chains were sequenced from one sample in a study of beta chain features in type 1 diabetes (dated by TCRdb to the late 2010s). The protocol used for the library was the immunoSEQ multiplex PCR assay. The entire isolated RNA was reverse transcribed using the High Capacity cDNA Reverse Transcription Kit, and thus expressed TCRB transcripts were sequenced. Sourced from immuneACCESS, this table was stored by TCRdb with only in-frame sequences that have V and J called. A share of the clones is absent; for the studies checked, an unresolved V gene accounts for under half, and the remainder has no known explanation. The sample table holds 350,000 to 450,000 clones, of which more than 13% were seen once. The ten top clones hold about 0.018% of the sample. The sequenced sample consisted of naive CD4+ T cells from blood. The cell subset or site label on this specimen signifies: true naive CD4+ T cells. These receptors were collected from a woman under 30 in good health.

The gene calls are TRBV29-1 and TRBJ1-1, with D unresolved. Germline values: CDR1 SQVTM, CDR2 ANQGSEA. The V end was cut by 5 bases, the J end by 3 bases, with 10 bases between. The CDR3 sequence is 12 residues long. The CDR3 here is CSVTATHTEAFF. The CDR3 bases are TGCAGCGTTACAGCTACGCACACTGAAGCTTTCTTT.

This clone was observed a handful of times. The chain links TRBV4-3 to TRBJ2-7, with 9 bases identical to TRBD1. V trimming: 1 base; J trimming: 3 bases; junction bases outside the gene matches: 7. Germline CDR1 is LGHNA and CDR2 is YSLEER. There are 16 residues in the CDR3. In nucleotides, the CDR3 is TGCGCCAGCAGCCAAGTGGGACAGGGCACCTACTACGAGCAGTACTTC. This codes for CASSQVGQGTYYEQYF.

CDR3 in amino acids: CASSPVGGQNTEAFF. The CDR3, as DNA: TGTGCCAGCAGCCCAGTAGGGGGACAGAACACTGAAGCTTTCTTT. This chain uses TRBV9 with TRBJ1-1, with a weak D call TRBD1 (6 bases). This CDR3 comprises 15 residues. Germline V gives CDR1 SGDLS, CDR2 YYNGEE. Trimming left V 4 bases short and J 1 base short, with 14 bases between.

The chain is built from TRBV29-1 and TRBJ1-2, with D perhaps TRBD1 (6 bases). The CDR3 loop spans 15 amino acids. Trimming cost V 7 bases and J 8 bases, with 26 bases left between them. Germline assignment: CDR1 SQVTM and CDR2 ANQGSEA. CDR3 bases: TGCAGCGCTCAAACCCAAAACAGGGCATCGCGGGGCTACACCTTC. Amino acids: CSAQTQNRASRGYTF.